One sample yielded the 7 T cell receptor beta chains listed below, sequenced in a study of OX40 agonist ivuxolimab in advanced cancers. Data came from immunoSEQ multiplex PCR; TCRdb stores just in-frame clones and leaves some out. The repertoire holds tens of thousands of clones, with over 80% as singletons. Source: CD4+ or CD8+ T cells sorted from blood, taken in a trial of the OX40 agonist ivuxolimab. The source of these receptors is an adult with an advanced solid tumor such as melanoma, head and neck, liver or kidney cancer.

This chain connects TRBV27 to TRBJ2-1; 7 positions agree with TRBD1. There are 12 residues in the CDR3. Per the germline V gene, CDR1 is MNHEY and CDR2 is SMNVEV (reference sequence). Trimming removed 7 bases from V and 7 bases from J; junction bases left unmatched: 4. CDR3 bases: TGTGCCAGCACAACAGGGGCGAATGAGCAGTTCTTC. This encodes CASTTGANEQFF.

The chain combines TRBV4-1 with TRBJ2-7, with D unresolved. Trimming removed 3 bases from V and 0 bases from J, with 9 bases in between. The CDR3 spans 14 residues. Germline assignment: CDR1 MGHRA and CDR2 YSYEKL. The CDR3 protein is CASSQAASSYEQYF. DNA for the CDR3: TGCGCCAGCAGCCAGGCGGCTAGCTCCTACGAGCAGTACTTC.

CDR3 in amino acids: CASSLAVLAVSSSTDTQYF. The CDR3 region has the DNA TGTGCCAGCAGCTTGGCCGTACTAGCTGTGAGCTCTAGCACAGATACGCAGTATTTT. The V call is TRBV5-4, the J call TRBJ2-3, with a possible D match to TRBD2 (6 bases). Germline values: CDR1 SGHNT, CDR2 YYREEE (reference sequence). The CDR3 length is 19 residues. V was trimmed by 0 bases and J by 0 bases, leaving 20 bases between them.

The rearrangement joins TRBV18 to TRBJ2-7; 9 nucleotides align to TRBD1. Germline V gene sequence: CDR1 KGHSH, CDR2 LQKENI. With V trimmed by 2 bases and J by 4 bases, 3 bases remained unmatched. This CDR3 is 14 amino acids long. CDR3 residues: CASSPETGGYEQYF. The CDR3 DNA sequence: TGTGCCAGCTCACCAGAGACAGGGGGTTACGAGCAGTACTTC.

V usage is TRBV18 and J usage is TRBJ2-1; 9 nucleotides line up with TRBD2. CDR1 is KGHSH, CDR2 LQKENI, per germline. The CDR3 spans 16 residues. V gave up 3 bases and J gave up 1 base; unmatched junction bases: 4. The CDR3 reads CASSPLAGASYNEQFF. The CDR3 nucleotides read TGTGCCAGCTCACCCTTAGCGGGGGCTTCCTACAATGAGCAGTTCTTC.

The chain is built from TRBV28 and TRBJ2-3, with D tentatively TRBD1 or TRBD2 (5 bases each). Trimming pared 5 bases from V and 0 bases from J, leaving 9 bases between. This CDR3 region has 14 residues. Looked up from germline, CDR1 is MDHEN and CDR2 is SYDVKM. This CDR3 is CASSGTASTDTQYF. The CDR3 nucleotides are TGTGCCAGCAGTGGGACCGCTAGCACAGATACGCAGTATTTT.

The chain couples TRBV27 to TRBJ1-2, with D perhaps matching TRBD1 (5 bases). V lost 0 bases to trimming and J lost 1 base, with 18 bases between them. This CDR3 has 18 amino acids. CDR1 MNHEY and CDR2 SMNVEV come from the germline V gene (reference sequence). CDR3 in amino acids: CASSLSGGPLLFNYGYTF. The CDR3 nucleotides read TGTGCCAGCAGTTTATCCGGGGGTCCCTTGCTTTTTAACTATGGCTACACCTTC.